One and the same sample provided the 18 T cell receptor beta chains below, sequenced in a study of T-cell memory formation after mild COVID-19. Using its own MiXCR run on the 5' RACE reads, TCRdb lists one record per CDR3 protein. The data contain approximately 440,000 distinct CDR3 sequences, 20% of them seen just once; the ten biggest clones take up approximately 8.1%. The sample comprised PBMCs or a T cell subset sorted from them (not recorded which). All receptors derive from an adult woman who had mild COVID-19 (a few samples of this study predate the infection). Cell type and time point are not known.

In its sample, this clonotype was seen many times. The chain combines TRBV11-2 with TRBJ2-7; perhaps TRBD2 as D (5 bases). Per germline, CDR1 SGHAT and CDR2 FQNNGV. The CDR3 is made up of 16 amino acids. Between the trimmed V and J ends, which lost 4 bases and 3 bases, there was a span of 19 bases. CDR3 coding DNA: TGTGCCAGCAGCTCCGGTCTCGCGGGTAGGAGCTACGAGCAGTACTTC. Protein sequence: CASSSGLAGRSYEQYF. Drawing the rest from reference TRBV11-2 and TRBJ2-7, the complete variable domain is EAGVAQSPRYKIIEKRQSVAFWCNPISGHATLYWYQQILGQGPKLLIQFQNNGVVDDSQLPKDRFSAERLKGVDSTLKIQPAKLEDSAVYLCASSSGLAGRSYEQYFGPGTRLTVT.

This clonotype was counted a few times. The chain uses TRBV12-3 or TRBV12-4 and TRBJ2-7; 8 bases map to TRBD2. This CDR3 has 15 amino acids. The J segment lost 2 bases and the V segment lost 3 bases, leaving 6 bases of the junction unmatched. The CDR3 DNA reads as TGTGCCAGCAGTTTTCAGGCGGGGGGAACCTACGAGCAGTACTTC. Its protein product is CASSFQAGGTYEQYF.

V gene TRBV5-5 combines with J gene TRBJ2-2; D gene uncertain. The V end lost 2 bases, the J end lost 6 bases, and 14 bases lay between the germline ends. The CDR3 is made up of 15 amino acids. The germline V gene encodes CDR1 SGHKS and CDR2 YYEKEE (reference sequence). Here the CDR3 reads CASSLVGIVPGELFF. The CDR3 DNA sequence: TGTGCCAGCAGCTTAGTGGGGATCGTTCCCGGGGAGCTGTTTTTT. The complete variable domain, with remaining parts taken from reference TRBV5-5 and TRBJ2-2, reads DAGVTQSPTHLIKTRGQQVTLRCSPISGHKSVSWYQQVLGQGPQFIFQYYEKEERGRGNFPDRFSARQFPNYSSELNVNALLLGDSALYLCASSLVGIVPGELFFGEGSRLTVL.

The chain carries TRBV19 and TRBJ2-1, with D perhaps given as TRBD1 or TRBD2 (5 bases each). Between the trimmed V and J ends, which lost 3 bases and 8 bases, there was a span of 11 bases. Germline values: CDR1 LNHDA, CDR2 SQIVND (reference sequence). This CDR3 has 13 residues. CDR3 protein: CASSIRQGDEQFF. The DNA for the CDR3 is TGTGCCAGTAGTATTAGGCAGGGAGATGAGCAGTTCTTC.

The V gene is TRBV7-9, the J gene TRBJ1-6, with D possibly TRBD1 on 5 matching bases. CDR1 SEHNR and CDR2 FQNEAQ come from the germline V gene (reference sequence). This CDR3 contains 12 residues. The V and J ends lost 5 bases and 12 bases respectively, with 11 bases between them. CDR3 DNA sequence: TGTGCCAGCAGCGGCCCGCAGGGACCCCTCCACTTT. Translated, it gives CASSGPQGPLHF.

The CDR3 coding sequence is TGCAGTGCTTCCCGACAGATGAACACCGGGGAGCTGTTTTTT. Protein: CSASRQMNTGELFF. The rearrangement links TRBV20-1 to TRBJ2-2; weak D call: TRBD1 (5 bases). Germline lookup yields CDR1 DFQATT and CDR2 SNEGSKA (reference sequence). Between the trimmed V and J ends, which lost 5 bases and 1 base, there was a span of 11 bases. This CDR3 is 14 amino acids long.

DNA of the CDR3: TGTGCCACCAGCAGGACGGTGAGCACAGATACGCAGTATTTT. Its protein product is CATSRTVSTDTQYF. J is TRBJ2-3 and V is TRBV15; D call uncertain. The CDR3 loop spans 14 amino acids. The germline V gene encodes CDR1 LNHNV and CDR2 YYDKDF (reference sequence). V lost 3 bases and J 0 bases, leaving 7 bases between the germline ends.

Many counts were recorded for this clonotype. V is TRBV4-2 and J is TRBJ2-7, with unresolved D. With 1 base removed from V and 4 bases from J, the gap between germline ends came to 5 bases. Germline V gives CDR1 LGHNA, CDR2 YNFKEQ. The CDR3 totals 12 residues. The CDR3 coding sequence is TGTGCCAGCAGCCAAGGCGTTTACGAGCAGTACTTC. It translates to CASSQGVYEQYF.

In this sample, this clonotype turned up once. V usage is TRBV27 and J usage is TRBJ2-2; D gene unclear. Germline V gene sequence: CDR1 MNHEY, CDR2 SMNVEV (reference sequence). Trimming stripped 1 base from V and 0 bases from J, with 9 bases between. The CDR3 consists of 16 residues. This CDR3 is CASSLFGGANTGELFF. The CDR3 bases are TGTGCCAGCAGTTTATTCGGTGGAGCGAACACCGGGGAGCTGTTTTTT.

This clonotype has just a few counts. CDR3 sequence (DNA): TGTGCCAGCAGTCCGACAGGGGAGGGGGACGTAGGCTACACCTTC. Its translation is CASSPTGEGDVGYTF. The V and J genes are TRBV27 and TRBJ1-2, with 8 nucleotides matching TRBD1. Germline trimming cut 5 bases from V and 8 bases from J; bases unmatched to any gene: 13. The CDR3 has 15 residues. Germline V gene sequence: CDR1 MNHEY, CDR2 SMNVEV (reference sequence).

This clonotype showed up just a few times. Here the CDR3 reads CASSLTNGYTF. The CDR3, as DNA: TGTGCCAGCAGCTTGACCAATGGCTACACCTTC. This chain joins TRBV7-9 and TRBJ1-2; D is unclear. This CDR3 region has 11 residues. The V end was cut by 3 bases, the J end by 6 bases, with 5 bases between. Per germline, CDR1 SEHNR and CDR2 FQNEAQ (reference sequence).

This clonotype was observed a few times. The chain combines TRBV7-9 with TRBJ2-7, with 8 bases identical to TRBD1. CDR3 size: 15 residues. Germline V gives CDR1 SEHNR, CDR2 FQNEAQ (reference sequence). V trimming: 4 bases; J trimming: 7 bases; junction bases outside the gene matches: 12. DNA of the CDR3: TGTGCCAGCAGCTGGGGACAGGCGACTACGGTGGAGCAGTACTTC. Its translation: CASSWGQATTVEQYF.

The J gene is TRBJ2-5, the V gene TRBV29-1, with TRBD1 identical over 10 bases. The germline V gene encodes CDR1 SQVTM and CDR2 ANQGSEA. V was clipped by 7 bases and J by 5 bases; unmatched bases: 4. The CDR3 covers 12 residues. Here the CDR3 DNA reads TGCAGCGCCGCGGGACAGGGGGAGACCCAGTACTTC. It specifies CSAAGQGETQYF.

V usage is TRBV12-3 or TRBV12-4 and J usage is TRBJ2-5; D is ambiguous. Deletions cut 5 bases from V and 7 bases from J, with 11 bases between. The CDR3 is made up of 12 amino acids. The CDR3 spells CASSPAPGTQYF. The CDR3 coding sequence is TGTGCCAGCAGTCCCGCTCCGGGGACCCAGTACTTC.

In its sample, this clonotype was seen a few times. This chain links TRBV6-4 with TRBJ1-2; D uncertain. In germline, CDR1 is MRHNA, CDR2 SNTAGT. Trimming stripped 0 bases from V and 7 bases from J, with 6 bases between. The CDR3 is 12 amino acids. This CDR3 reads CASSDSISGYTF. CDR3 DNA: TGTGCCAGCAGTGACTCGATAAGTGGCTACACCTTC.

A note on this clonotype: It is unclear where the CDR3 begins or ends on the DNA, so no DNA is shown, and the CDR3 is as TCRdb lists it. The CDR3 region is CASSLSPRVAGGTDTQYF. The V and J genes are TRBV21-1 and TRBJ2-3; the D segment call TRBD2 is taken from the table without a DNA check. TRBV21-1 is a known pseudogene. Both ends counted, the CDR3 spans 18 residues.

The rearrangement links TRBV6-5 to TRBJ2-5; tentative D call: TRBD1 (7 bases). The V end was cut by 6 bases, the J end by 2 bases, with 13 bases between. This CDR3 is built from 14 residues. Germline loops: CDR1 MNHEY, CDR2 SVGAGI. The DNA of the CDR3 is TGTGCCAGCAGGCGGGACAGCGCGCAAGAGACCCAGTACTTC. Encoded protein: CASRRDSAQETQYF.

The gene calls are TRBV2 and TRBJ1-5; 9 bases match TRBD1. Germline-derived CDR1 and CDR2 are SNHLY and FYNNEI. V lost 6 bases and J lost 4; bases outside the gene matches: 7. The CDR3 is 15 residues long. CDR3 loop: CASRVGQGKNQPQHF. In DNA, the CDR3 is TGTGCCAGCAGAGTTGGACAGGGGAAAAATCAGCCCCAGCATTTT.